These T cell receptor beta chains were read from a single sample in a study of regulatory T cells in long-lasting Graves disease. Using its own MiXCR run on the multiplex PCR reads, TCRdb lists one record per CDR3 protein. The sample lists 700,000 or so distinct CDR3 sequences; about 32% were seen once. The source was peripheral blood mononuclear cells (PBMCs), collected when the disease was refractory, from a patient treated with antithyroid drugs. The receptors were gathered from a female donor with Graves disease. The CDR3 runs from the conserved cysteine through the conserved F or W. The D gene is left open where the match is weak. Size values are once, few and many counts, or a class for expanded clones, and some rows have none.

j_gene | v_gene | abundance | d_gene | CDR3nt | CDR3aa
TRBJ2-5 | TRBV28 | many | TRBD2 | TGTGCCAGCAGCTTCCTCGGGACTAGCGGGAAAGAGACCCAGTACTTC | CASSFLGTSGKETQYF
TRBJ1-1 | TRBV2 | many | - | TGCGCCAGCAGCGGACACACTGAAGCTTTCTTT | CASSGHTEAFF
TRBJ1-5 | TRBV2 | few | - | TGTGCCAGCAGTGCCCTGGAAGGACAGCCCCAGCATTTT | CASSALEGQPQHF
TRBJ2-1 | TRBV7-6 | - | - | TGTGCCAGCAGCACTCGACAGGGGCCTCGACTAGCGGTCTACAATGAGCAGTTCTTC | CASSTRQGPRLAVYNEQFF
TRBJ1-4 | TRBV2 | many | - | TGTGCCAGCAGAGGTTGGGCGACGGCTAATGAAAAACTGTTTTTT | CASRGWATANEKLFF
TRBJ1-1 | TRBV5-1 | - | - | TGCGCCAGCAGCTTGGGCATCCTTGGCGGGACTGAAGCTTTCTTT | CASSLGILGGTEAFF
TRBJ2-7 | TRBV6-1 | - | - | TGTGCCAGCAGTCGTGACAGGACCGGATCCTACGAGCAGTACTTC | CASSRDRTGSYEQYF
TRBJ2-5 | TRBV5-1 | - | - | TGCGCCAGCAGTCGGGATCAGGGTGAGACCCAGTACTTC | CASSRDQGETQYF
TRBJ1-5 | TRBV7-2 | few | - | TGTGCCAGCAGCTTACTTCGGATTAGCAATCAGCCCCAGCATTTT | CASSLLRISNQPQHF
TRBJ1-1 | TRBV6-5 | - | - | TGTGCCAGCAGTTACTCTCCCCCTGGGCATTCGAACACTGAAGCTTTCTTT | CASSYSPPGHSNTEAFF
TRBJ1-5 | TRBV20-1 | - | TRBD1 | TGCAGTGCTAGAGAACGGAGGGGGCCAAATCAGCCCCAGCATTTT | CSARERRGPNQPQHF
TRBJ1-1 | TRBV7-9 | - | - | TGTGCCAGCAGCTCGGACAGAAGCGGCACTGAAGCTTTCTTT | CASSSDRSGTEAFF
TRBJ1-4 | TRBV5-1 | few | - | TGCGCCAGCGGATGGACAGACTCTAATGAAAAACTGTTTTTT | CASGWTDSNEKLFF
TRBJ1-1 | TRBV5-5 | few | - | TGTGCCAGCAGCTTGTACCTCCACGGGGTGAACACTGAAGCTTTCTTT | CASSLYLHGVNTEAFF
TRBJ1-1 | TRBV29-1 | - | - | TGCAGCGGGCGGCGGAACACTGAAGCTTTCTTT | CSGRRNTEAFF
TRBJ1-2 | TRBV3-1 | few | - | TGTGCCAGCAGCCAAGTGCTGGCAGGGGTCTTTGGCTACACCTTC | CASSQVLAGVFGYTF
TRBJ2-1 | TRBV29-1 | - | TRBD2 | TGCAGCGTCCGACTTAGCGGGAGGGCCGATGAGCAGTTCTTC | CSVRLSGRADEQFF
TRBJ1-2 | TRBV9 | - | - | TGTGCCAGCAGCGTAGCGAGCCGTATTAATTATGGCTACACCTTC | CASSVASRINYGYTF
TRBJ1-4 | TRBV6-1 | few | TRBD1 | TGTGCCAGCAGTGAAGCGGAGGACAGGGGGTATAATGAAAAACTGTTTTTT | CASSEAEDRGYNEKLFF
TRBJ2-7 | TRBV15 | - | TRBD1 | TGTGCCACCAGCGTCACGACAGGGTCTGACTACGAGCAGTACTTC | CATSVTTGSDYEQYF
TRBJ1-1 | TRBV20-1 | - | - | TGCAGTGCTCCTAGGGGGGTAAACACTGAAGCTTTCTTT | CSAPRGVNTEAFF
TRBJ2-7 | TRBV28 | - | - | TGTGCCATTGGAAAACGGCCCTACGAGCAGTACTTC | CAIGKRPYEQYF
TRBJ1-2 | TRBV6-1 | few | TRBD1 | TGTGCCAGCAGAGTCTCTTCAGGGGGCGGTTTCTCTGGCTACACCTTC | CASRVSSGGGFSGYTF
TRBJ1-6 | TRBV28 | - | - | TGTGCCAGCAGTCCTGAAATGCCCCCCCTCCACTTT | CASSPEMPPLHF
TRBJ2-7 | TRBV20-1 | - | TRBD2 | TGCAGTGCTTTACTAAGCGGGAGGTCCTACGAGCAGTACTTC | CSALLSGRSYEQYF
TRBJ1-2 | TRBV6-9 | - | - | TGTGCCAGCAGTTACAGCGCCGATCTTCAAATTCCTAACTATGGCTACACCTTC | CASSYSADLQIPNYGYTF
TRBJ1-1 | TRBV20-1 | few | TRBD1 | TGCAGTGCTGCGGACAGGGGTACTGAAGCTTTCTTT | CSAADRGTEAFF
TRBJ1-2 | TRBV20-1 | - | TRBD1 | TGCAGTGCCTACGCCCGGACAGGGGGCAGGTATGGCTACACCTTC | CSAYARTGGRYGYTF
TRBJ1-4 | TRBV7-2 | - | TRBD1 | TGTGCCAGCAGCCCTGAGGGGGCGGGTGAAAAACTGTTTTTT | CASSPEGAGEKLFF
TRBJ2-7 | TRBV10-3 | - | - | TGTGCCATCAGTGAGTCGGAGGGGCAAAGGGACTTC | CAISESEGQRDF
TRBJ1-1 | TRBV5-1 | - | TRBD1 | TGCGCCAGCAGCGTCGACAGGGGGGGCACTGAAGCTTTCTTT | CASSVDRGGTEAFF
TRBJ2-7 | TRBV13 | - | TRBD1 | TGTGCCAGCAAGGACAGGGACTACGAGCAGTACTTC | CASKDRDYEQYF
TRBJ1-1 | TRBV30 | - | - | TGTGCCTGGAGTCCCGCTAATTCGGGGCGCCTCTCTGAAGCTTTCTTT | CAWSPANSGRLSEAFF
TRBJ1-4 | TRBV6-2/TRBV6-3 | - | TRBD1 | TGTGCCAGCAGTTACTCTAGGGGGCAATTAGGCAAAAAACTGTTTTTT | CASSYSRGQLGKKLFF
TRBJ2-2 | TRBV11-2 | - | TRBD2 | TGTGCCAGCAGCTTAGCGGGAGGGCCCCCCGGGGAGCTGTTTTTT | CASSLAGGPPGELFF
TRBJ2-1 | TRBV9 | - | - | TGTGCCAGCAGCCCAAGGCTACCCAGCTCCTACAATGAGCAGTTCTTC | CASSPRLPSSYNEQFF
TRBJ1-4 | TRBV5-1 | - | - | TGCGCCAGCAGCTTGGAGGTCAACCCAAATGAAAAACTGCTTTTT | CASSLEVNPNEKLLF
TRBJ2-7 | TRBV20-1 | - | TRBD2 | TGCAGTGCTAAACTAGCGGGAGCCTACGAGCAGTACTTC | CSAKLAGAYEQYF
TRBJ2-7 | TRBV12-3/TRBV12-4 | - | - | TGTGCCAGCACCACCAGGGGTGGAATCAACGAGCAGTACTTC | CASTTRGGINEQYF
TRBJ1-2 | TRBV30 | few | - | TGTGCCAATAACGCGGGTCACTATGGCTACACCTTC | CANNAGHYGYTF
TRBJ2-2 | TRBV15 | - | TRBD1 | TGTGCCACCAGCAGAGGAAGGAAAACAGGGGAAACCGGGGAGCTGTTTTTT | CATSRGRKTGETGELFF
TRBJ1-1 | TRBV10-3 | few | - | TGTGCCATCAGTGAGTTGGGAGGGAACACTGAAGCTTTCTTT | CAISELGGNTEAFF
TRBJ2-2 | TRBV6-1 | many | TRBD1 | TGTGCCAGCAGGCCGGTAGCAGGGGGCAACACCGGGGAGCTGTTTTTT | CASRPVAGGNTGELFF
TRBJ2-1 | TRBV7-9 | few | TRBD2 | TGTGCCAGCAGTCCCACTAGCGGGAGCCGAGACAATGAGCAGTTCTTC | CASSPTSGSRDNEQFF
TRBJ1-1 | TRBV6-9 | - | - | TGTGCCAGCAGTTACTTTACAGAGAACACTGAAGCTTTCTTT | CASSYFTENTEAFF
TRBJ1-1 | TRBV12-5 | - | - | TGTGCTAGTGGCAGGACGGCTGAAACTTTCTTT | CASGRTAETFF
TRBJ2-3 | TRBV11-1 | few | - | TGTGCCAGCAGCTCCAACGGGCTGGGAGATACGCAGTATTTT | CASSSNGLGDTQYF
TRBJ2-5 | TRBV15 | - | - | TGTGCCACCAGCAGAGTGCGGACAGAAGAGACCCAGTACTTC | CATSRVRTEETQYF
TRBJ2-7 | TRBV20-1 | - | - | TGCAGTGCTAGCCCTACCGTGGGGTACGAGCAGTACTTC | CSASPTVGYEQYF
TRBJ1-1 | TRBV28 | few | TRBD1 | TGTGCCAGCAGTATCAGGGGGCGGGGGACTGAAGCTTTCTTT | CASSIRGRGTEAFF
TRBJ2-4 | TRBV10-1 | - | TRBD1 | TGCGCCAGCAGTGGGACAGGAGAAAACATTCAGTACTTC | CASSGTGENIQYF
TRBJ2-7 | TRBV11-2 | many | TRBD2 | TGTGCCAGCAGCTTGAGAAGCGGGACCACCTACGAGCAGTACTTC | CASSLRSGTTYEQYF
TRBJ1-5 | TRBV10-3 | few | - | TGTGCCATCAGTGAGGACGGCATGAGCAATCAGCCCCAGCATTTT | CAISEDGMSNQPQHF
TRBJ1-4 | TRBV10-1 | - | - | TGCGCCAGCAGTCCCGGGGTGGCTAATGAAAAACTGTTTTTT | CASSPGVANEKLFF
TRBJ2-7 | TRBV24-1 | - | - | TGTGCCACCAGTGATTTGCAGAAGCAGTACTTC | CATSDLQKQYF
TRBJ2-5 | TRBV6-7 | once | - | TGTGCCAGCAGTCAACACGCTAGAGGCGTTGAGACCCAGTACTTC | CASSQHARGVETQYF
TRBJ2-7 | TRBV6-1 | few | TRBD2 | TGTGCCAGCAGCCAGACTAGCGGTGCCGCCTACGAGCAGTACTTC | CASSQTSGAAYEQYF
TRBJ1-3 | TRBV7-9 | - | TRBD1 | TGTGCCGCCACACAGGGGACTGGAAACACCATATATTTT | CAATQGTGNTIYF
TRBJ2-5 | TRBV20-1 | - | TRBD1 | TGCAGGGCTAGAGCGCTGCTGACAGGGGGCTGGGAGACCCAGTACTTC | CRARALLTGGWETQYF